The source of this T cell receptor beta chain is a study of blood T cell repertoires in COVID-19. At the level of the study: Sites across the United States, Italy and Spain contributed samples from acute and convalescent COVID-19. Sample material is recorded as cDNA or gDNA derived from T cells, B-cell-depleted T cells, or PBMCs.

Study processing details: By means of reference gene primer amplification, nucleated cell counts were estimated. The assay was immunoSEQ multiplex PCR, and TCRdb's table has in-frame clones only and misses some. That table furnishes V, J and clone size, whereas the DNA furnished D and trimming. The table includes 200,000 to 250,000 clones, approximately 84% detected once. Patients of the Seattle cohort, enrolled during active infection, were followed longitudinally. CDR1 is SNHLY and CDR2 is FYNNEI in the germline V gene. The CDR3 length is 14 residues. Trimming pared 1 base from V and 7 bases from J, leaving 11 bases between.

The sample comprised peripheral blood. The chain has TRBV2 and TRBJ1-5; D is ambiguous. This clonotype was sampled from a woman over 75 with COVID-19, enrolled during active disease. CDR3 sequence (DNA): TGTGCCAGCAGTGAAGATCGAGGGAACCAGCCCCAGCATTTT. Residues: CASSEDRGNQPQHF.